This record covers a single T cell receptor (beta chain). Its antigen is unknown. Clones were sequenced by immunoSEQ multiplex PCR, and TCRdb holds only the in-frame ones, with some missing. This table holds approximately 150,000 clones, about 90% found once. V gave up 2 bases and J gave up 2 bases, with 13 bases separating them. CDR1 is SGHRS, CDR2 YFSETQ, per germline. The CDR3 totals 16 residues. This sample is part of a study of T cell responses to AZD1222 COVID-19 vaccine. Study-wide results and limits: At baseline, seropositivity was found in only a handful of AZD1222 recipients. White British people made up most donors, females outnumbered males, and clonal diversity was possibly underestimated. Spike-specific TCR breadth and depth both grew after two AZD1222 doses. Spike-spanning, vaccine-associated CD4 TCRs were dominant at 160-218 and 743-854.

The rearrangement links TRBV5-1 to TRBJ1-4; tentative D call: TRBD1 (6 bases). This TCR was sampled from an adult in good health. The sample was peripheral blood, taken on day 0 of AZD1222 vaccination. The CDR3 here is CASSLTTGSTNEKLFF. Written as DNA, the CDR3 is TGCGCCAGCAGCTTAACGACAGGTTCGACTAATGAAAAACTGTTTTTT.